A single sample gave rise to the 19 T cell receptor beta chains below, sequenced in a study of control samples from healthy donors and cancer patients. Profiling relied on immunoSEQ multiplex PCR, and the TCRdb table lists in-frame clones only, not all of them. This sample has more than 80,000 clones, with approximately 95% found just once. The sequenced sample was blood. Receptor source: a man younger than 35 in good health.

The J gene is TRBJ2-7, the V gene TRBV7-6; maybe TRBD2 (7 bases). V was cut by 7 bases and J by 7 bases, with 26 bases left in between. Germline V gives CDR1 SGHVS, CDR2 FNYEAQ. The CDR3 consists of 16 residues. This CDR3 reads CASTPRRGAGSGEQYF. CDR3 in DNA: TGTGCCAGCACCCCCCGCCGGGGGGCAGGGTCGGGTGAGCAGTACTTC. Supplemented by reference TRBV7-6 and TRBJ2-7, the full variable domain reads GAGVSQSPRYKVTKRGQDVALRCDPISGHVSLYWYRQALGQGPEFLTYFNYEAQQDKSGLPNDRFSAERPEGSISTLTIQRTEQRDSAMYRCASTPRRGAGSGEQYFGPGTRLTVT.

The J gene is TRBJ1-5, the V gene TRBV6-1; possibly TRBD1 for D (6 bases). Germline V gene sequence: CDR1 MNHNS, CDR2 SASEGT. This CDR3 is built from 15 residues. V lost 1 base to trimming and J lost 5 bases, with 12 bases between them. CDR3 loop: CASSEGTVYYQPQHF. CDR3 DNA sequence: TGTGCCAGCAGTGAAGGGACAGTCTATTATCAGCCCCAGCATTTT.

This sequence joins TRBV18 and TRBJ2-1; D uncertain. Germline-derived CDR1 and CDR2 are KGHSH and LQKENI. The V end lost 3 bases, the J end lost 3 bases, and 12 bases lay between the germline ends. The CDR3 has 15 residues. In DNA, the CDR3 is TGTGCCAGCTCACCGATGGTGATGCACTACAATGAGCAGTTCTTC. This translates into CASSPMVMHYNEQFF.

This clone showed up just a few times. The chain recombines TRBV6-1 with TRBJ2-2; 7 nucleotides line up with TRBD1. V shed 2 bases and J 3 bases; nucleotides not matched to a gene: 0. The germline V gene encodes CDR1 MNHNS and CDR2 SASEGT. The CDR3 length is 14 residues. The CDR3 DNA sequence: TGTGCCAGCAGTGAACAGGGGGACACCGGGGAGCTGTTTTTT. This codes for CASSEQGDTGELFF.

The genes are TRBV2 and TRBJ1-1; TRBD1 is a possible D gene (5 bases). The V end lost 2 bases, the J end lost 4 bases, and 14 bases lay between the germline ends. CDR1 is SNHLY, CDR2 FYNNEI, per germline. The CDR3 is 15 amino acids. The CDR3 region has the DNA TGTGCCAGCAGTGAATCTCTAGGGGTGGGCACTGAAGCTTTCTTT. This encodes CASSESLGVGTEAFF.

The rearrangement links TRBV15 to TRBJ1-2; 7 bases agree with TRBD1. The V gene's germline CDR1 is LNHNV and CDR2 YYDKDF (reference sequence). The V and J ends lost 3 bases and 5 bases, in that order; junction bases with no gene match: 6. The CDR3 extends over 14 amino acids. CDR3 sequence (DNA): TGTGCCACCAGCAGCAGACAGGGAGGGTATGGCTACACCTTC. It specifies CATSSRQGGYGYTF.

The rearrangement uses TRBV18 and TRBJ2-4, with 7 bases aligning to TRBD1. CDR3 length equals 17 residues. Germline-derived CDR1 and CDR2 are KGHSH and LQKENI. The V segment lost 3 bases and the J segment 4 bases; nucleotides outside the gene matches: 12. For the CDR3, the DNA is TGTGCCAGCTCACCCGGGACAGTCCTATCTTCAAAAAACATTCAGTACTTC. Amino acids: CASSPGTVLSSKNIQYF.

This chain links TRBV19 with TRBJ1-5; tentatively, D is TRBD1 (6 bases). CDR1 is LNHDA, CDR2 SQIVND, per germline (reference sequence). V was shortened by 6 bases and J by 0 bases, with 12 bases between the two germline ends. CDR3 size: 15 residues. The CDR3 spells CASSSTGYSNQPQHF. The CDR3 coding sequence is TGTGCCAGTAGCTCGACAGGCTATAGCAATCAGCCCCAGCATTTT.

CDR3 nucleotides: TGTGCCAGCAGCAAGGGACAGGGAGTCGAAGAAGCTTTCTTT. Amino acid sequence: CASSKGQGVEEAFF. J is TRBJ1-1 and V is TRBV7-9, with 9 bases identical to TRBD1. Germline V gene sequence: CDR1 SEHNR, CDR2 FQNEAQ (reference sequence). V lost 5 bases, J lost 8 bases, and 9 bases stayed unmatched. This CDR3 spans 14 amino acids.

The chain recombines TRBV5-8 with TRBJ1-1; D uncertain. This CDR3 spans 15 amino acids. The V gene's germline CDR1 is SGHTS and CDR2 YDEGEE. V was trimmed by 5 bases and J by 1 base, leaving 15 bases between them. As DNA, the CDR3 is TGTGCCAGCAGTCTGTGGTCTGGAAAGAACACTGAAGCTTTCTTT. Protein sequence: CASSLWSGKNTEAFF.

This chain joins TRBV4-2 and TRBJ2-4; TRBD2 matches at 7 bases. Germline V lookup: CDR1 LGHNA, CDR2 YNFKEQ. V was pared by 0 bases and J by 2 bases, with 10 bases of the junction left unmatched. This CDR3 spans 18 amino acids. CDR3 sequence reads: CASSQEWSGESPKNIQYF. The CDR3 DNA reads TGTGCCAGCAGCCAAGAATGGAGCGGGGAGAGCCCCAAAAACATTCAGTACTTC.

To note about this clone: The junction does not match germline at one end; this may be a read error. CDR3 residues: CASSRPRGARSF. CDR3 nucleotide sequence: TGTGCCAGCAGCCGACCCAGGGGGGCAAGGAGCTTC. The V gene is TRBV3-1 (or the pseudogene TRBV3-2), the J gene TRBJ2-7; a weak D match, TRBD1 (7 bases). CDR1 LGHDT and CDR2 YNNKEL come from the germline V gene (reference sequence). This CDR3 region has 12 residues.

CDR3 in amino acids: CASSQALQGQNTEAFF. The CDR3 nucleotides read TGCGCCAGCAGCCAGGCCCTACAGGGCCAGAACACTGAAGCTTTCTTT. The chain couples TRBV4-1 to TRBJ1-1; possibly TRBD1 for D (6 bases). The V end was cut by 3 bases, the J end by 1 base, with 15 bases between. Per germline, CDR1 MGHRA and CDR2 YSYEKL. The CDR3 extends over 16 amino acids.

The V and J genes are TRBV7-7 and TRBJ1-4; D gene unclear. Trimming shortened V by 5 bases and J by 7 bases, and 17 bases separated the two germline ends. This CDR3 is 15 amino acids long. CDR1 SSHAT and CDR2 FNYEAQ come from the germline V gene (reference sequence). The CDR3: CASSRTVRAGEKLFF. CDR3 in DNA: TGTGCCAGCAGCCGTACGGTACGGGCCGGTGAAAAACTGTTTTTT.

J is TRBJ1-4 and V is TRBV7-9; TRBD1 is a possible D gene (6 bases). The CDR3 consists of 17 residues. Per the germline V gene, CDR1 is SEHNR and CDR2 is FQNEAQ (reference sequence). Trimming took 8 bases from V and 5 from J, leaving 24 bases between them. Here the CDR3 DNA reads TGTGCCAGCGAAGAGACAGGCTCAACCTCCAAAAATGAAAAACTGTTTTTT. This gives the protein CASEETGSTSKNEKLFF.

The chain links TRBV6-5 to TRBJ1-1; maybe TRBD1 (5 bases). The length of the CDR3 is 16 residues. Trimming removed 4 bases at V and 2 bases at J, with 17 bases between. The V gene's germline CDR1 is MNHEY and CDR2 SVGAGI. CDR3 nucleotide sequence: TGTGCCAGCAGTTCCCGGCCCCCCGACAGTAACACTGAAGCTTTCTTT. Translated: CASSSRPPDSNTEAFF.

This chain joins TRBV29-1 and TRBJ2-7; the match to TRBD1 covers 8 bases. Germline-derived CDR1 and CDR2 are SQVTM and ANQGSEA. V lost 5 bases, J lost 2 bases, and 5 bases stayed unmatched. This CDR3 spans 13 amino acids. This CDR3 reads CSVYLTGAYEQYF. The CDR3 coding sequence is TGCAGCGTTTACCTGACAGGGGCCTACGAGCAGTACTTC.

CDR3: CASSSIYTGSSGNTIYF. DNA of the CDR3: TGTGCCAGCAGCTCGATATACACGGGAAGCTCTGGAAACACCATATATTTT. The V call is TRBV7-6, the J call TRBJ1-3, with D uncertain. CDR1 SGHVS and CDR2 FNYEAQ come from the germline V gene. V shed 4 bases and J shed 0 bases, with 16 bases lying between them. The CDR3 is 17 amino acids.

The gene calls are TRBV7-2 and TRBJ1-4; D not certain. Germline assignment: CDR1 SGHTA and CDR2 FQGNSA. Deletions cut 6 bases from V and 1 base from J, with 9 bases between. The CDR3 is 14 amino acids. The CDR3 loop is CASRAVGTNEKLFF. As DNA, the CDR3 is TGTGCCAGCAGGGCCGTGGGAACTAATGAAAAACTGTTTTTT.